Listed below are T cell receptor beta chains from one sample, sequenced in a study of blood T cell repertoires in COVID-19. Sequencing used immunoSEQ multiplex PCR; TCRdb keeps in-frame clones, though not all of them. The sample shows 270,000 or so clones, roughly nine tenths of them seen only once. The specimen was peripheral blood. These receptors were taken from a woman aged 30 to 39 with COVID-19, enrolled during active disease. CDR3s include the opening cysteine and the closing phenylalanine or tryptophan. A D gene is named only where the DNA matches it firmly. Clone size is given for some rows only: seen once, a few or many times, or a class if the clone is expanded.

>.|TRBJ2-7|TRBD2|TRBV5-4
CASSMTSGGAREQYF
TGTGCCAGCAGCATGACTAGCGGGGGGGCCCGTGAGCAGTACTTC
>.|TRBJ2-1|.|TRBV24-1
CATSDVGGSYNEQFF
TGTGCCACCAGTGACGTCGGGGGCTCCTACAATGAGCAGTTCTTC
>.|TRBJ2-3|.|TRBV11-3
CASSLLWGQGTQYF
TGTGCCAGCAGCTTACTGTGGGGCCAGGGTACGCAGTATTTT
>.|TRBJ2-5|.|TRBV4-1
CASSQEAGYQETQYF
TGCGCCAGCAGCCAAGAAGCAGGGTACCAAGAGACCCAGTACTTC
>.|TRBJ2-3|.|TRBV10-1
CASSESGGASTDTQYF
TGCGCCAGCAGTGAGTCTGGGGGGGCGAGCACAGATACGCAGTATTTT
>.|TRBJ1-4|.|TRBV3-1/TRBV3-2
CASSQDSGNEKLFF
TGTGCCAGCAGCCAAGATTCAGGGAACGAAAAACTGTTTTTT
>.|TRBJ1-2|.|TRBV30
CAWSRRSLYGYTF
TGTGCCTGGAGTCGCAGGTCCCTCTATGGCTACACCTTC
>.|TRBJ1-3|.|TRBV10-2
CASSSRGEVSGNTIYF
TGCGCCAGCAGTAGCAGGGGAGAAGTTTCTGGAAACACCATATATTTT
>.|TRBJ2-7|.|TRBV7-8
CASSFQVLYEQYF
TGTGCCAGCAGCTTTCAGGTACTGTACGAGCAGTACTTC
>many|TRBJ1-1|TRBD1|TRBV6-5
CASSYSAGGNTEAFF
TGTGCCAGCAGTTACTCGGCAGGGGGCAACACTGAAGCTTTCTTT
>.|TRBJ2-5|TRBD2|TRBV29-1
CSVGTSGGSGTQYF
TGCAGCGTTGGGACTAGCGGGGGGTCAGGGACCCAGTACTTC
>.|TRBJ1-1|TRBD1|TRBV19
CASSITGQGLNTEAFF
TGTGCCAGTAGTATCACGGGACAGGGGTTGAACACTGAAGCTTTCTTT
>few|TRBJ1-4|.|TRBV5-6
CASSLRGFRTTNEKLFF
TGTGCCAGCTCTCTAAGAGGGTTCCGAACAACTAATGAAAAACTGTTTTTT
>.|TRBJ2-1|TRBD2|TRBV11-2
CASRPGLAMYNEQFF
TGTGCCAGCCGGCCGGGACTAGCGATGTACAATGAGCAGTTCTTC
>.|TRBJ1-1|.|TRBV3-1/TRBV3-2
CASSQGGGAFTEAFF
TGTGCCAGCAGCCAAGGGGGAGGGGCGTTCACTGAAGCTTTCTTT
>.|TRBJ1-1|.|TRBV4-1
CASSQASGGTEAFF
TGCGCCAGCAGCCAGGCGTCTGGGGGGACTGAAGCTTTCTTT
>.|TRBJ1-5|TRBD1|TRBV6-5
CASRRDSSNQPQHF
TGTGCCAGCAGAAGGGACAGTAGCAATCAGCCCCAGCATTTT
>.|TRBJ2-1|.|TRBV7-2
CASSLGPQGGTYNEQFF
TGTGCCAGCAGCTTAGGACCGCAGGGAGGAACCTACAATGAGCAGTTCTTC
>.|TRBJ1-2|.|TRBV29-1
CSVSEGNYGYTF
TGCAGCGTTAGCGAAGGAAACTATGGCTACACCTTC
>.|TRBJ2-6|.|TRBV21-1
CASSKGGTVFSGANVLTF
TGTGCCAGCAGCAAAGGGGGGACAGTCTTCTCTGGGGCCAACGTCCTGACTTTC
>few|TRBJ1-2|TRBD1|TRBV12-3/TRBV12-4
CASSPGTGHGYTF
TGTGCCAGCAGTCCCGGGACAGGGCATGGCTACACCTTC
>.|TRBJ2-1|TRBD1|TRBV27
CATRDRGDHNEQFF
TGTGCCACCCGGGACAGGGGTGATCACAATGAGCAGTTCTTC
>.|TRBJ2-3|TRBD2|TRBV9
CAIDSPRGVLSTDTQYF
TGTGCCATCGACTCCCCTCGGGGGGTGCTAAGCACAGATACGCAGTATTTT
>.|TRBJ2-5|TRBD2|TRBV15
CATSAGTSALGVETQYF
TGTGCCACCAGCGCGGGGACTAGCGCCTTAGGGGTGGAGACCCAGTACTTC
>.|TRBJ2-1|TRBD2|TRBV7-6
CASSGPSGGAQFF
TGTGCCAGCAGCGGGCCTAGCGGGGGCGCCCAGTTCTTC
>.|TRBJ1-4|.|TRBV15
CATSTRDKFGELFF
TGTGCCACCAGCACCCGGGACAAGTTTGGGGAACTGTTTTTT
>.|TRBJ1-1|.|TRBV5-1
CASSLGASNTEAFF
TGCGCCAGCAGCTTGGGAGCATCTAACACTGAAGCTTTCTTT
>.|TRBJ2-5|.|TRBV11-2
CASARETQYF
TGTGCCAGCGCTAGGGAGACCCAGTACTTC
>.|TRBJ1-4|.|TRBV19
CASLDRNRTTNEKLFF
TGTGCCAGTCTCGACAGGAACAGGACAACTAATGAAAAACTGTTTTTT
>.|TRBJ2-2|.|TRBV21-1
CASSPADRGRTGELFF
TGTGCCAGCAGCCCTGCCGACAGGGGGCGGACCGGGGAGCTGTTTTTT
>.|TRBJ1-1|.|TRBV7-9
CASSPTREGPNTEAFF
TGTGCCAGCAGCCCCACCCGAGAGGGCCCGAACACTGAAGCTTTCTTT
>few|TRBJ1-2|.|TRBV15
CATSRDFPRDYGYTF
TGTGCCACCAGCAGAGATTTCCCCCGGGACTATGGCTACACCTTC
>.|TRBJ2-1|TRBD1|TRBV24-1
CATSDLGQATEQFF
TGTGCCACCAGTGACCTTGGACAGGCTACTGAGCAGTTCTTC
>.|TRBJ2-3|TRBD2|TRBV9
CASSGLTGGVTDTQYF
TGTGCCAGCAGCGGCCTTACCGGGGGGGTCACAGATACGCAGTATTTT
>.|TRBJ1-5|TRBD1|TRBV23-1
CASSQSVRKQGAPRNQPQHF
TGCGCCAGCAGTCAATCGGTAAGGAAACAGGGGGCGCCCCGGAATCAGCCCCAGCATTTT
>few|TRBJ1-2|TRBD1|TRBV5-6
CASSLGRTGTSGYTF
TGTGCCAGCAGCTTGGGGAGGACAGGGACAAGCGGCTACACCTTC
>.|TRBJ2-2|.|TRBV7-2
CASSLDSGELFF
TGTGCCAGCAGCCTAGACAGCGGGGAGCTGTTTTTT
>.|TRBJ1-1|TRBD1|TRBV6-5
CASRDVDRGNTEAFF
TGTGCCAGCAGGGATGTAGACAGGGGGAACACTGAAGCTTTCTTT
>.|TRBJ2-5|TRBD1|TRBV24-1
CATSDSRTGGWETQYF
TGTGCCACCAGTGATTCGCGGACAGGGGGCTGGGAGACCCAGTACTTC
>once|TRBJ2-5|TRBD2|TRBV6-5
CASSSETSGQETQYF
TGTGCCAGCAGTTCGGAGACTAGCGGCCAAGAGACCCAGTACTTC
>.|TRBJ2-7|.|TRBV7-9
CASSEYEQYF
TGTGCCAGCAGCGAGTACGAGCAGTACTTC
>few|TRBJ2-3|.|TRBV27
CASGHGTDTQYF
TGTGCCAGCGGCCACGGCACAGATACGCAGTATTTT